Presented here are 16 T cell receptor beta chains from one specimen sequenced in a study of T cell responses to AZD1222 COVID-19 vaccine. Method: immunoSEQ multiplex PCR; TCRdb's copy keeps in-frame clones and lacks some. The sample yields roughly 250,000 clones, 85% to 95% seen once. The specimen was peripheral blood, collected on day 0 of AZD1222 vaccination. These receptors were taken from an adult in good health.

The chain joins TRBV28 to TRBJ2-7; D gene uncertain. CDR3 length: 12 residues. Looked up from germline, CDR1 is MDHEN and CDR2 is SYDVKM. Trimming took 10 bases from V and 2 from J, leaving 12 bases between them. For the CDR3, the DNA is TGTGCCACCGCTGGGCAGACCTACGAGCAGTACTTC. It yields the protein CATAGQTYEQYF.

The chain employs TRBV10-1 and TRBJ2-1; 12 bases fit TRBD2. CDR1 and CDR2 from the germline V gene are WNHNN and SYGVQD (reference sequence). The CDR3 totals 20 residues. V trimming: 0 bases; J trimming: 0 bases; junction bases outside the gene matches: 9. The CDR3 here is CASSESPSGRAGVSYNEQFF. In DNA, the CDR3 is TGCGCCAGCAGTGAGTCTCCTAGCGGGAGGGCCGGGGTCTCCTACAATGAGCAGTTCTTC.

This chain connects TRBV4-1 to TRBJ2-4; D perhaps matches TRBD1 (6 bases). CDR1 is MGHRA and CDR2 is YSYEKL in the germline V gene. The CDR3 extends over 17 amino acids. Trimming took 0 bases from V and 0 from J, leaving 12 bases between them. This CDR3 is CASSQDGGTLAKNIQYF. CDR3 DNA: TGCGCCAGCAGCCAAGATGGTGGGACACTAGCCAAAAACATTCAGTACTTC.

The sample holds one count of this clone. The chain couples TRBV6-5 to TRBJ1-2; 9 positions match TRBD1. The germline gives CDR1 MNHEY, CDR2 SVGAGI. The V segment lost 6 bases and the J segment 8 bases; nucleotides outside the gene matches: 7. The CDR3 is 13 residues long. The CDR3 DNA reads TGTGCCAGCAGGCTACAGGGGGCCCACGGCTACACCTTC. Translation: CASRLQGAHGYTF.

The chain is built from TRBV30 and TRBJ2-7; D is ambiguous. The ends were cut back, 0 bases at V and 4 bases at J, with 7 bases in the middle. Germline lookup yields CDR1 GTSNPN and CDR2 SVGIG (reference sequence). This CDR3 comprises 12 residues. As DNA, the CDR3 is TGTGCCTGGAGTGTGACGGGTTACGAGCAGTACTTC. It encodes CAWSVTGYEQYF.

The V and J genes are TRBV28 and TRBJ2-7; no definite D call. The CDR3 covers 12 residues. V was clipped by 3 bases and J by 3 bases, with 6 bases between them. The germline gives CDR1 MDHEN, CDR2 SYDVKM. CDR3: CASSLALYEQYF. CDR3 coding DNA: TGTGCCAGCAGTTTGGCCCTCTACGAGCAGTACTTC.

This clone occurred once. The chain joins TRBV3-1 (or the pseudogene TRBV3-2) to TRBJ2-3; D possibly corresponds to TRBD1 (8 bases). The germline CDR1 and CDR2 sequences are LGHDT and YNNKEL (reference sequence). Deletions cut 5 bases from V and 7 bases from J, with 16 bases between. This CDR3 spans 14 amino acids. CDR3 in DNA: TGTGCCAGCAGCACCACAGGGGGGGGAAATACGCAGTATTTT. Translating it yields CASSTTGGGNTQYF.

The chain couples TRBV6-6 to TRBJ1-5, with 7 bases aligning to TRBD1. The CDR3 spans 15 residues. The J segment lost 0 bases and the V segment lost 5 bases, leaving 4 bases of the junction unmatched. The V gene's germline CDR1 is MNHNY and CDR2 SVGAGI (reference sequence). CDR3 nucleotide sequence: TGTGCCAGCAGTCCCTGGACAGGTAGCAATCAGCCCCAGCATTTT. Its protein product is CASSPWTGSNQPQHF.

The chain recombines TRBV12-3 or TRBV12-4 with TRBJ1-2, with 10 bases matching TRBD1. V lost 2 bases, J lost 8 bases, and 2 bases stayed unmatched. CDR3 size: 13 residues. This CDR3 is CASSLWDRGGYTF. The CDR3 nucleotides are TGTGCCAGCAGTTTATGGGACAGGGGAGGCTACACCTTC.

The CDR3 spells CASSEPRGGLNTEAFF. In DNA, the CDR3 is TGTGCCAGCAGCGAGCCCAGGGGGGGGTTGAACACTGAAGCTTTCTTT. This sequence joins TRBV3-1 (or the pseudogene TRBV3-2) and TRBJ1-1, with 7 positions matching TRBD1. V lost 5 bases, J lost 0 bases, and 9 bases stayed unmatched. The V gene's germline CDR1 is LGHDT and CDR2 YNNKEL (reference sequence). The CDR3 extends over 16 amino acids.

The V gene is TRBV30, the J gene TRBJ1-3; weak D call: TRBD1 (6 bases). V gave up 2 bases and J gave up 11 bases, with 16 bases separating them. Germline values: CDR1 GTSNPN, CDR2 SVGIG (reference sequence). The CDR3 loop spans 13 amino acids. The CDR3 region is CAWSLGGPLAIYF. DNA for the CDR3: TGTGCCTGGAGTTTGGGGGGCCCGCTTGCCATATATTTT.

This clone was picked up one time. J is TRBJ1-5 and V is TRBV3-1 (or the pseudogene TRBV3-2); no reliable D call. The germline CDR1 and CDR2 sequences are LGHDT and YNNKEL (reference sequence). CDR3 length: 15 amino acids. Trimming left V 4 bases short and J 0 bases short, with 10 bases between. CDR3 region: CASSLGVDSNQPQHF. The DNA for the CDR3 is TGTGCCAGCAGCCTCGGGGTCGATAGCAATCAGCCCCAGCATTTT.

The gene calls are TRBV7-9 and TRBJ1-3; D call uncertain. The V end was cut by 1 base, the J end by 8 bases, with 12 bases between. This CDR3 has 14 residues. Germline CDR1 and CDR2: SEHNR and FQNEAQ (reference sequence). The CDR3 here is CASSLGGHGDTIYF. The CDR3 DNA sequence: TGTGCCAGCAGCTTAGGAGGTCACGGAGACACCATATATTTT.

This CDR3 reads CASSSPTGRSGNTIYF. The CDR3 DNA is TGTGCCAGCAGCTCTCCGACAGGAAGGTCTGGAAACACCATATATTTT. This chain connects TRBV11-3 to TRBJ1-3; maybe TRBD1 (6 bases). V lost 4 bases and J lost 1, with 14 bases in between. Germline CDR1 SGHNT, CDR2 YENEEA. The CDR3 totals 16 residues. Full variable domain (missing parts from reference TRBV11-3 and TRBJ1-3): EAGVVQSPRYKIIEKKQPVAFWCNPISGHNTLYWYLQNLGQGPELLIRYENEEAVDDSQLPKDRFSAERLKGVDSTLKIQPAELGDSAVYLCASSSPTGRSGNTIYFGEGSWLTVV.

This rearrangement joins TRBV3-1 (or the pseudogene TRBV3-2) to TRBJ1-4; no firm D call. The V end was cut by 4 bases, the J end by 0 bases, with 9 bases between. This CDR3 is built from 15 residues. Germline V gives CDR1 LGHDT, CDR2 YNNKEL (reference sequence). The CDR3 protein is CASSRDTATNEKLFF. CDR3 in DNA: TGTGCCAGCAGCCGAGACACTGCAACTAATGAAAAACTGTTTTTT.

This rearrangement joins TRBV6-4 to TRBJ2-7; 7 bases are a match to TRBD1. V lost 9 bases, J lost 5 bases, and 19 bases stayed unmatched. Germline loops: CDR1 MRHNA, CDR2 SNTAGT. The CDR3 length is 16 residues. The DNA of the CDR3 is TGTGCCAGTAAGCTCTACCGGGACAGCGTACCCCACGAGCAGTACTTC. As protein: CASKLYRDSVPHEQYF.